This T cell receptor beta chain was identified in a study of low-dose radiotherapy and immunotherapy resistance in tumors. Primers used for first-strand cDNA, a TRAV- and TRBV-specific set, covered both alpha and beta chains. Amplification of TCRs used a constant-region primer and V-primer adapter for 15 to 25 PCR cycles. MiXCR, applied by TCRdb to the reads, yields one record per CDR3 protein. The data contain approximately 80,000 distinct CDR3 sequences, around a sixth of them singletons. Time point reported: after trial treatment. Treatment defined: LDRT plus nivolumab, ipilimumab, low-dose cyclophosphamide and aspirin (RACIN trial). Germline V lookup: CDR1 SGHTA, CDR2 FQGNSA. V lost 3 bases and J lost 5, with 13 bases in between. The CDR3 totals 14 residues. This clonotype was counted at least ten times.

This sequence was found in a male donor with prostate cancer. This chain links TRBV7-2 with TRBJ2-5; D may be TRBD2 (6 bases). The sample consisted of PBMCs, taken after low-dose radiotherapy plus immunotherapy. This chain's CDR3 is CASSLIPGVETQYF. Here the CDR3 DNA reads TGTGCCAGCAGCTTGATACCGGGAGTGGAGACCCAGTACTTC.